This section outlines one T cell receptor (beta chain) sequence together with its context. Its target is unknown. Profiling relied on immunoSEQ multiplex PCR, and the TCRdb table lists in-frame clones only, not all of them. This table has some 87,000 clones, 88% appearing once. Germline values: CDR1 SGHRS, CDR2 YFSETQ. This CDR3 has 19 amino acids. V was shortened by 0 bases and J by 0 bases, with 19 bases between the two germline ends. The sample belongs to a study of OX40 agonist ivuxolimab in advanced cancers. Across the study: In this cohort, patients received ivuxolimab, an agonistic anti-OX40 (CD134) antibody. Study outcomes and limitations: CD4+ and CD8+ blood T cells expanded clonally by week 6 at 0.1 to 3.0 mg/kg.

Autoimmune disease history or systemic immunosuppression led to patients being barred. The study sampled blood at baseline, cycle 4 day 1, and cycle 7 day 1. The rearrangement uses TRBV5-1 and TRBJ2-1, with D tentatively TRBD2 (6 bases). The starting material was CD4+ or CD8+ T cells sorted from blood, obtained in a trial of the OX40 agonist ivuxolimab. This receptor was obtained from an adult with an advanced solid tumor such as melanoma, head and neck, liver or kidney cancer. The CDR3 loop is CASSLVRVGGAGSYNEQFF. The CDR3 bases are TGCGCCAGCAGCTTGGTTAGGGTGGGCGGGGCAGGCTCCTACAATGAGCAGTTCTTC.